The rows below give T cell receptor beta chains drawn from one sample of a study of blood T cell repertoires in COVID-19. This table comes from immunoSEQ multiplex PCR, and its TCRdb copy is limited to in-frame clones, with some not included. The data hold 25,000 to 30,000 clones, with about 90% observed a single time. The sequencing input was peripheral blood. The receptors originated from a human donor in a cohort sampled during active COVID-19. The CDR3 runs from the conserved cysteine through the conserved F or W. The D gene is left open where the match is weak. Expanded clones are given a class, and other clones once, few, many or no size at all.

clone size	V gene	J gene	D gene	CDR3 protein	CDR3 DNA
.	TRBV20-1	TRBJ2-3	TRBD2	CSASGASGGASDTQYF	TGCAGTGCTAGTGGGGCTAGCGGGGGGGCCTCAGATACGCAGTATTTT
.	TRBV5-1	TRBJ2-2	.	CASSSGEPGTGELFF	TGCGCCAGCAGCTCGGGAGAGCCGGGCACCGGGGAGCTGTTTTTT
.	TRBV5-1	TRBJ1-1	TRBD1	CASSLEGPRGFTEAFF	TGCGCCAGCAGCTTGGAGGGCCCCAGGGGGTTCACTGAAGCTTTCTTT
.	TRBV7-2	TRBJ2-2	TRBD2	CASRPLAGKNTGELFF	TGTGCCAGCAGACCTCTAGCGGGGAAGAACACCGGGGAGCTGTTTTTT
.	TRBV6-5	TRBJ2-3	.	CASSYSTAGTQYF	TGTGCCAGCAGTTACTCTACGGCGGGTACGCAGTATTTT
.	TRBV20-1	TRBJ1-2	.	CSASSDSYGYTF	TGCAGTGCTAGTTCGGACAGCTATGGCTACACCTTC
.	TRBV19	TRBJ1-3	.	CASSIRPSIRSGNTIYF	TGTGCCAGTAGTATCAGGCCCTCTATTCGCTCTGGAAACACCATATATTTT
once	TRBV5-4	TRBJ1-1	TRBD1	CASSLTQQGEPFF	TGTGCCAGCAGCTTGACCCAACAGGGGGAGCCTTTCTTT
.	TRBV6-5	TRBJ2-1	.	CASSSQGGFDNEQFF	TGTGCCAGCAGTTCGCAGGGGGGTTTCGACAATGAGCAGTTCTTC
.	TRBV6-5	TRBJ2-1	.	CASGGGLYNEQFF	TGTGCCAGCGGGGGGGGGCTATACAATGAGCAGTTCTTC
.	TRBV4-2	TRBJ1-5	TRBD1	CASSQDPDRANQPQHF	TGTGCCAGCAGCCAAGATCCGGACAGGGCCAATCAGCCCCAGCATTTT
.	TRBV6-5	TRBJ1-1	.	CASLGRENTEAFF	TGTGCCAGCTTGGGCAGGGAAAACACTGAAGCTTTCTTT
once	TRBV7-6	TRBJ1-4	TRBD1	CASSLAGTGINEKLFF	TGTGCCAGCAGCTTAGCGGGGACAGGGATTAATGAAAAACTGTTTTTT
.	TRBV10-3	TRBJ2-1	.	CAIGSWGGAADEQFF	TGTGCCATCGGAAGTTGGGGGGGGGCCGCCGATGAGCAGTTCTTC
.	TRBV7-2	TRBJ1-6	.	CASSPIPGFSGYNSPLHF	TGTGCCAGCAGCCCTATTCCGGGATTCTCGGGCTATAATTCACCCCTCCACTTT
once	TRBV19	TRBJ1-1	.	CASKRGGDETFF	TGTGCCAGTAAGAGGGGGGGGGATGAAACTTTCTTT
.	TRBV11-2	TRBJ2-5	.	CASSPEGGGGWETQYF	TGTGCCAGCAGCCCCGAAGGGGGGGGTGGCTGGGAGACCCAGTACTTC
.	TRBV19	TRBJ1-2	.	CASSSQRDNPGYTF	TGTGCCAGTAGTTCGCAGCGCGATAACCCTGGCTACACCTTC
.	TRBV30	TRBJ1-4	.	CAWRQINEKLFF	TGTGCCTGGAGACAGATTAATGAAAAACTGTTTTTT
.	TRBV5-1	TRBJ1-5	.	CASSLGQGLNQPQHF	TGCGCCAGCAGCTTGGGGCAGGGGTTAAATCAGCCCCAGCATTTT
.	TRBV11-2	TRBJ1-2	.	CASSFGLSDGYGYTF	TGTGCCAGCAGCTTCGGACTCTCCGATGGGTATGGCTACACCTTC
.	TRBV12-3/TRBV12-4	TRBJ1-2	.	CASSLQESYGYTF	TGTGCCAGCAGTTTACAGGAATCCTATGGCTACACCTTC
once	TRBV30	TRBJ2-3	.	CAWSYTDTQYF	TGTGCCTGGTCCTACACAGATACGCAGTATTTT
.	TRBV5-4	TRBJ1-1	.	CASSFQRNAEAFF	TGTGCCAGCAGCTTTCAGAGGAACGCTGAAGCTTTCTTT
.	TRBV7-2	TRBJ2-1	TRBD2	CASSLASSGGSSYNEQFF	TGTGCCAGCAGCTTAGCGTCTAGCGGGGGGAGCTCCTACAATGAGCAGTTCTTC
.	TRBV18	TRBJ1-4	TRBD1	CASSLTGGEGEKLFF	TGTGCCAGCTCATTGACAGGGGGCGAGGGAGAAAAACTGTTTTTT
.	TRBV23-1	TRBJ2-7	TRBD1	CASSHSDRGLVYEQYF	TGCGCCAGCAGTCATTCGGACAGGGGGTTGGTGTACGAGCAGTACTTC
few	TRBV12-3/TRBV12-4	TRBJ1-4	.	CASTQGVVLFF	TGTGCCAGCACCCAGGGCGTTGTGCTGTTTTTT
.	TRBV6-5	TRBJ2-1	.	CASRTTGGEQFF	TGTGCCAGCAGGACGACCGGGGGAGAGCAGTTCTTC
.	TRBV6-6	TRBJ2-5	.	CASSYREQQETQYF	TGTGCCAGCAGTTACCGGGAACAGCAAGAGACCCAGTACTTC
.	TRBV3-1/TRBV3-2	TRBJ2-5	TRBD1	CASSLYGTGGVETQYF	TGTGCCAGCAGCCTCTATGGGACAGGGGGCGTAGAGACCCAGTACTTC
.	TRBV5-8	TRBJ2-6	TRBD2	CASSLAGGLVSGANVLTF	TGTGCCAGCAGCTTGGCGGGAGGCTTGGTCTCTGGGGCCAACGTCCTGACTTTC
.	TRBV18	TRBJ2-2	TRBD2	CARASASSPGCSGGPTGELFF	TGTGCCAGGGCTAGCGCCAGCTCACCAGGGTGCAGCGGGGGGCCTACCGGGGAGCTGTTTTTT
.	TRBV19	TRBJ2-6	.	CASSIDFVRATGANVLTF	TGTGCCAGTAGTATAGACTTTGTCAGGGCGACTGGGGCCAACGTCCTGACTTTC
.	TRBV21-1	TRBJ1-4	.	CASSKGIERDNEKLFF	TGTGCCAGCAGCAAAGGGATTGAGAGGGATAATGAAAAACTGTTTTTT
.	TRBV11-2	TRBJ1-4	TRBD1	CASSTRRGLGEKLFF	TGTGCCAGCAGCACGCGGAGGGGGCTTGGTGAAAAACTGTTTTTT
few	TRBV2	TRBJ2-5	.	CASSEATFEETQYF	TGTGCCAGCAGTGAAGCGACATTCGAAGAGACCCAGTACTTC
.	TRBV5-4	TRBJ2-2	TRBD1	CASSQVWDRGTGELFF	TGTGCCAGCAGCCAGGTTTGGGACAGGGGGACCGGGGAGCTGTTTTTT